This TCR beta chain is from a study of cytomegalovirus exposure and HLA in healthy donors. Study-level background: Researchers previously reported finding 100 million or so unique TCR beta sequences from about 179 million T cells. Genetic ancestry analysis placed over 75% of the 400 or so donors that were genotyped in the Caucasian-associated cluster. Study outcomes and limitations: Specificity of three CMV-associated chains for CMV antigens was verified in vitro.

Trimming removed 4 bases from V and 6 bases from J, with 13 bases in between. CDR1 and CDR2 from the germline V gene are LNHDA and SQIVND (reference sequence). This CDR3 region has 13 residues. A note on this clone: Its antigen is not known.

60 Vbeta and 13 Jbeta primers were used in PCR. In the authors' workflow: In a later analysis, of around 83 million unique beta chains, roughly 9.9 million appeared in at least two donors. Clones were sequenced by immunoSEQ multiplex PCR, and TCRdb holds only the in-frame ones, with some missing. Clonal size and the V and J genes are those of that table, whereas D and trimming came from the DNA. The data show some 150,000 clones, around 88% seen once. This receptor was identified in a woman aged 30 to 39 in good health and CMV-seronegative. The chain has TRBV19 and TRBJ2-7; D ambiguous. Sequenced: PBMCs. The CDR3 is CASSTDIQREQYF. In DNA form, the CDR3 reads TGTGCCAGTAGTACAGATATTCAGCGCGAGCAGTACTTC.